The source of this T cell receptor (beta chain) is a study of T cells in Graves' hyperthyroidism and ophthalmopathy. Germline V lookup: CDR1 SGHTS, CDR2 YDEGEE. The CDR3 extends over 13 amino acids. V was pared by 4 bases and J by 6 bases, with 10 bases between. There were TCR beta CDR3 regions amplified from RNA transcripts. The TCR CDR3 first-round RT-PCR relied on the HTBI primer set. Using its own MiXCR run on the multiplex PCR reads, TCRdb lists one record per CDR3 protein. Of some 560,000 distinct CDR3 sequences in the sample, approximately 15% were seen once. Sequenced material: blood. The TCR originated in a woman aged 40 to 50 with Graves' hyperthyroidism. This chain uses TRBV5-8 with TRBJ2-2; D gene unclear. CDR3 sequence reads: CASSRDTSGELFF. In DNA form, the CDR3 reads TGTGCCAGCAGCCGAGACACTTCCGGGGAGCTGTTTTTT.